Each of the 10 T cell receptor beta chains below was sequenced from the same sample in a study of blood T cell repertoires in COVID-19 (dated by TCRdb to the early 2020s). Library method: the immunoSEQ multiplex PCR assay. As stored in TCRdb, this immuneACCESS dataset retains in-frame rearrangements with V and J assigned. A fraction of the clones does not appear; measured against another copy, unresolved V genes explain less than half of the discrepancy, and the remainder lacks a known reason. This sample is represented by about 250,000 clones; around four fifths of them were singletons. The ten largest clones take up just under 6.5% of the sample. Material for sequencing was peripheral blood. The receptors stem from a woman aged 55-70 years with active or convalescent COVID-19.

The gene calls are TRBV2 and TRBJ2-1, with D perhaps matching TRBD2 (5 bases). This CDR3 is built from 13 residues. Germline V gene sequence: CDR1 SNHLY, CDR2 FYNNEI. V shed 6 bases and J shed 5 bases, with 11 bases lying between them. CDR3 in DNA: TGTGCCAGCAGCGAAACCGGGAACAATGAGCAGTTCTTC. Protein product: CASSETGNNEQFF.

The chain carries TRBV7-2 and TRBJ2-2, with 10 bases lining up with TRBD2. This CDR3 contains 15 residues. Germline V lookup: CDR1 SGHTA, CDR2 FQGNSA. V was clipped by 6 bases and J by 0 bases; unmatched bases: 1. This CDR3 is CASSSGRPNTGELFF. The CDR3 region has the DNA TGTGCCAGCAGTAGCGGGAGGCCGAACACCGGGGAGCTGTTTTTT.

The J gene is TRBJ2-7, the V gene TRBV11-2; 7 bases match TRBD2. CDR3 length equals 14 residues. Losses at the gene ends were 3 bases for V and 5 bases for J; bases not matched to a gene: 7. Looked up from germline, CDR1 is SGHAT and CDR2 is FQNNGV. DNA for the CDR3: TGTGCCAGCAGCTTGGCGGGAGTAAGTAACGAGCAGTACTTC. Translation gives CASSLAGVSNEQYF. The full variable domain, completed using reference TRBV11-2 and TRBJ2-7, is EAGVAQSPRYKIIEKRQSVAFWCNPISGHATLYWYQQILGQGPKLLIQFQNNGVVDDSQLPKDRFSAERLKGVDSTLKIQPAKLEDSAVYLCASSLAGVSNEQYFGPGTRLTVT.

The chain joins TRBV5-1 to TRBJ1-4, with D possibly TRBD1 on 5 matching bases. Trimming took 4 bases from V and 3 from J, leaving 13 bases between them. The CDR3 has 15 amino acids. The germline gives CDR1 SGHRS, CDR2 YFSETQ. The CDR3 DNA sequence: TGCGCCAGCAGCAAGGACGGGGGGGCTAATGAAAAACTGTTTTTT. This translates into CASSKDGGANEKLFF. The full variable domain, its missing parts supplied by reference TRBV5-1 and TRBJ1-4, is KAGVTQTPRYLIKTRGQQVTLSCSPISGHRSVSWYQQTPGQGLQFLFEYFSETQRNKGNFPGRFSGRQFSNSRSEMNVSTLELGDSALYLCASSKDGGANEKLFFGSGTQLSVL.

This clone was seen a handful of times. The CDR3 region is CAWSPLTDILGRTQHF. CDR3 DNA: TGTGCCTGGAGTCCCCTTACCGACATCCTGGGTAGGACCCAGCATTTT. The rearrangement uses TRBV30 and TRBJ1-5; no reliable D call. This CDR3 region has 16 residues. Germline V lookup: CDR1 GTSNPN, CDR2 SVGIG (reference sequence). Between the trimmed V and J ends, which lost 2 bases and 11 bases, there was a span of 25 bases.

This clone was detected only once. The CDR3 loop reads CAISERERETQYF. In DNA form, the CDR3 reads TGTGCCATCAGTGAGCGGGAGAGGGAGACCCAGTACTTC. The rearrangement uses TRBV10-3 and TRBJ2-5; tentatively, D is TRBD2 (6 bases). The V end was cut by 2 bases, the J end by 5 bases, with 9 bases between. This CDR3 is built from 13 residues. CDR1 is ENHRY, CDR2 SYGVKD, per germline.

The chain is built from TRBV5-1 and TRBJ2-1, with 7 bases that match TRBD1. The CDR3 is made up of 13 amino acids. The junction had 6 bases not matched to a gene; V was cut back by 4 bases and J by 8 bases. In germline, CDR1 is SGHRS, CDR2 YFSETQ. CDR3: CASSGTELDEQFF. The CDR3 nucleotides read TGCGCCAGCAGCGGGACAGAGCTAGATGAGCAGTTCTTC.

As for this clone: Within the sample, other DNA sequences also encode this same CDR3. V usage is TRBV5-1 and J usage is TRBJ2-2; D perhaps matches TRBD2 (6 bases). Germline V gene data show CDR1 as SGHRS and CDR2 as YFSETQ. V was cut by 0 bases and J by 1 base, with 7 bases left in between. The CDR3 is made up of 15 amino acids. In DNA, the CDR3 is TGCGCCAGCAGCTTGGGTAGCGGGAACACCGGGGAGCTGTTTTTT. Translated: CASSLGSGNTGELFF.

This rearrangement joins TRBV30 to TRBJ2-5; 7 bases are shared with TRBD1. The CDR3 contains 13 residues. V shed 5 bases, J shed 1 base, and the junction held 4 bases outside the gene matches. Germline V lookup: CDR1 GTSNPN, CDR2 SVGIG (reference sequence). CDR3 sequence reads: CAWDSGGQETQYF. In DNA, the CDR3 is TGTGCCTGGGACTCAGGGGGCCAAGAGACCCAGTACTTC.

The rearrangement uses TRBV6-2 or TRBV6-3 and TRBJ2-1, with 12 bases that match TRBD2. This CDR3 region has 17 residues. The germline V gene encodes CDR1 MNHEY and CDR2 SVGEGT. The V gene end was trimmed by 0 bases and the J gene end by 7 bases; junction bases not matched to a gene: 7. This chain's CDR3 is CASSYSASGRGWNEQFF. CDR3 nucleotide sequence: TGTGCCAGCAGTTACTCGGCTAGCGGGAGGGGGTGGAATGAGCAGTTCTTC.